This TCR beta chain was sequenced for a study of beta chain features in type 1 diabetes. General observations from the study: In the patient group, naive, central memory and Treg TCRB repertoires seemed more alike than in the healthy donor group. Researchers report that Type 1 diabetes patients had moderately but significantly shorter TCRB CDR3s across all four CD4+ subsets.

CD4+ naive, central memory, regulatory and stem cell-like memory subsets were isolated by sorting on CD45RO/CCR7/CD25/CD127/CD95/CD27. In germline, CDR1 is GTSNPN, CDR2 SVGIG (reference sequence). The V gene end was trimmed by 3 bases and the J gene end by 11 bases; junction bases not matched to a gene: 10. The CDR3 covers 14 residues. The table lists this clone with a few counts. What it recognizes is unknown. The isolated RNA, all of it, was reverse transcribed, so expressed TCRB transcripts were what got sequenced. The assay was immunoSEQ multiplex PCR, and TCRdb's table has in-frame clones only and misses some. The sample consists of 150,000 to 200,000 clones, around 9.7% of them appearing once.

The sample taken for sequencing was central memory CD4+ T cells from blood. The clonotype comes from a woman in her 30s with type 1 diabetes. This sequence joins TRBV30 and TRBJ1-4; 9 nucleotides agree with TRBD1. The CDR3 sequence: CAWRDTTGGGKLFF. CDR3 DNA: TGTGCCTGGAGGGACACGACAGGGGGGGGGAAACTGTTTTTT.